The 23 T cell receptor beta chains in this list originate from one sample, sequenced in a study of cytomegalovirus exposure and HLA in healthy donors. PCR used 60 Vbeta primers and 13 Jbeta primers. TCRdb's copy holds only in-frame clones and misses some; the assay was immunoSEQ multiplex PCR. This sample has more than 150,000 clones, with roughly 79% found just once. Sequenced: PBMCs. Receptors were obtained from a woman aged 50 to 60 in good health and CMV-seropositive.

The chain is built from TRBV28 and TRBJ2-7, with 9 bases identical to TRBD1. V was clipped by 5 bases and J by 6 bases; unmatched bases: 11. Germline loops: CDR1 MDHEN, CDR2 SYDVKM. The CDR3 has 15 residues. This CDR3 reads CASSPTGTGKREQYF. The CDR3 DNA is TGTGCCAGCAGTCCAACCGGGACAGGGAAGCGCGAGCAGTACTTC. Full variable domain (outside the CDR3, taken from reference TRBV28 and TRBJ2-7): DVKVTQSSRYLVKRTGEKVFLECVQDMDHENMFWYRQDPGLGLRLIYFSYDVKMKEKGDIPEGYSVSREKKERFSLILESASTNQTSMYLCASSPTGTGKREQYFGPGTRLTVT.

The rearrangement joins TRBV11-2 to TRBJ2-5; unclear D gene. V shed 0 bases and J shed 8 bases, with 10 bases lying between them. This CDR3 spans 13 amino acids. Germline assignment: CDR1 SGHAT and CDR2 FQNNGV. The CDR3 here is CASSLDIGGTQYF. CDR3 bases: TGTGCCAGCAGCTTAGATATCGGCGGAACCCAGTACTTC.

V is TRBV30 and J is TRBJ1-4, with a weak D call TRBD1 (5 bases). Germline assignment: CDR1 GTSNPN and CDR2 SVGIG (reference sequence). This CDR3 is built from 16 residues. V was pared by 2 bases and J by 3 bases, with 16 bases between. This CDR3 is CAWSPGARAANEKLFF. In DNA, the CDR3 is TGTGCCTGGAGTCCGGGAGCCAGGGCGGCTAATGAAAAACTGTTTTTT.

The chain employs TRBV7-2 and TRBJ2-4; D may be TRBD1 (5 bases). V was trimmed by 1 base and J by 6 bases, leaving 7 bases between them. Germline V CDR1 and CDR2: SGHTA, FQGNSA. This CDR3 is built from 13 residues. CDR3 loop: CASSLEGANIQYF. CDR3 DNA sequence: TGTGCCAGCAGCTTAGAAGGGGCAAACATTCAGTACTTC.

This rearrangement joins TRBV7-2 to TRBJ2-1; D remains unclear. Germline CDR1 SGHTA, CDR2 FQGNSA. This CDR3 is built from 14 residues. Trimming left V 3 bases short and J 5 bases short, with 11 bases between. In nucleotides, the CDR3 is TGTGCCAGCAGCTTGTGGCAGGCCAACAATGAGCAGTTCTTC. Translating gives CASSLWQANNEQFF.

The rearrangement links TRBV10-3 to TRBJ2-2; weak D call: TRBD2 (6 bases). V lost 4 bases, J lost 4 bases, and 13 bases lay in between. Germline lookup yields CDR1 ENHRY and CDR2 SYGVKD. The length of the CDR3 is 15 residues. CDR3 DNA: TGTGCCATCAGTGGCGGGATAACTCTCACCGGGGAGCTGTTTTTT. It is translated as CAISGGITLTGELFF.

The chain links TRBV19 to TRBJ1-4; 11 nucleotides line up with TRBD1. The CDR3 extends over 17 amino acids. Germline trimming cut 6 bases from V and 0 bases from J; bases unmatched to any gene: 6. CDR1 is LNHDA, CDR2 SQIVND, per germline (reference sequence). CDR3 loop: CASSLGQGVATNEKLFF. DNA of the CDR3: TGTGCCAGTAGCCTGGGACAGGGGGTTGCAACTAATGAAAAACTGTTTTTT.

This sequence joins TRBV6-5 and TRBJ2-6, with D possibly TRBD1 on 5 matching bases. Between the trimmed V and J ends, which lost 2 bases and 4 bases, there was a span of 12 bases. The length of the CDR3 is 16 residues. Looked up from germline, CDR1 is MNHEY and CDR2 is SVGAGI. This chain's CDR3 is CASSYSRTRGANVLTF. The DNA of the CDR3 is TGTGCCAGCAGTTACAGCCGGACAAGGGGGGCCAACGTCCTGACTTTC.

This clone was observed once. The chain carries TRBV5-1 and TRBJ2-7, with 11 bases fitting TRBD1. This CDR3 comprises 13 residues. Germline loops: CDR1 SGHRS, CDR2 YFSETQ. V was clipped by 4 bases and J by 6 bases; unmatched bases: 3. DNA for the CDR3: TGCGCCAGCAGCCCGGGACAGGGGGTCGAGCAGTACTTC. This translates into CASSPGQGVEQYF.

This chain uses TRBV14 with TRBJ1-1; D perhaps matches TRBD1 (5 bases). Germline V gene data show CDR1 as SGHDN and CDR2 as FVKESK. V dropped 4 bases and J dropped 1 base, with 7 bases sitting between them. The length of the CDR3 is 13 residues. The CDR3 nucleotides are TGTGCCAGCAGCCTACAGGAGAACACTGAAGCTTTCTTT. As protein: CASSLQENTEAFF.

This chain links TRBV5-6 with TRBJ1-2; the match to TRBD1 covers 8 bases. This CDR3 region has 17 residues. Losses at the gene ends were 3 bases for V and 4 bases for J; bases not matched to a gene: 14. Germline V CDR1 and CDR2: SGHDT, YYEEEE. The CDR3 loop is CASSSETRTGWAYGYTF. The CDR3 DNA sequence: TGTGCCAGCAGCTCGGAAACCAGGACAGGGTGGGCCTATGGCTACACCTTC.

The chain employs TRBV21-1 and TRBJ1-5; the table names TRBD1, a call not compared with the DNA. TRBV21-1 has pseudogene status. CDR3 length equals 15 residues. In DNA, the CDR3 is TGTGCCAGCAGCAAAGACGGACATGGGAATCAGCCCCAGCATTTT. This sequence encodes CASSKDGHGNQPQHF.

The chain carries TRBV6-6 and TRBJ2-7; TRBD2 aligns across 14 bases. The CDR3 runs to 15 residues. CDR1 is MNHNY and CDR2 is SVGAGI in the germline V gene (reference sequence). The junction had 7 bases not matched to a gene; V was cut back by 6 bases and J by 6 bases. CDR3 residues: CASSPGTSGSSEQYF. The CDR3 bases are TGTGCCAGCAGCCCTGGGACTAGCGGGAGCAGCGAGCAGTACTTC.

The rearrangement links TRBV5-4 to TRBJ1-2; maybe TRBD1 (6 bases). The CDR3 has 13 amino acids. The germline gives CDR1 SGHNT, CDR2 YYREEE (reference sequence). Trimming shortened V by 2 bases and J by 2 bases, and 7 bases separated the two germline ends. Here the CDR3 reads CASSFTGNYGYTF. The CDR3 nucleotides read TGTGCCAGCAGCTTTACAGGGAACTATGGCTACACCTTC.

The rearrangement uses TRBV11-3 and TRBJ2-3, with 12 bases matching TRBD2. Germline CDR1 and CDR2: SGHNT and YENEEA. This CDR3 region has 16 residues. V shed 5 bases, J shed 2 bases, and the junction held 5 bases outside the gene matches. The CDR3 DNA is TGTGCCAGCAGCCCTCGACTAGCGGGGGACACAGATACGCAGTATTTT. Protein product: CASSPRLAGDTDTQYF.

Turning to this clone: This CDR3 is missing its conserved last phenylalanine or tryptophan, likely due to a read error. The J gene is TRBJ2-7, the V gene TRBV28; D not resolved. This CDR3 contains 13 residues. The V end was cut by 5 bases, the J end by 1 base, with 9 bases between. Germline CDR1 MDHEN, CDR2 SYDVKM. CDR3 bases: TGTGCCAGCAGTCCTCCCGGGTCCTACGAGCAGTACTTA. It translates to CASSPPGSYEQYL.

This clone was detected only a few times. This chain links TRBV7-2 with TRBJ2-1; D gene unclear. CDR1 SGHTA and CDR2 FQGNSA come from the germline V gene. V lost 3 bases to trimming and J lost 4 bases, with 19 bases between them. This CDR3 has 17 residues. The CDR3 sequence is CASSFRPLAARYNEQFF. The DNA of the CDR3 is TGTGCCAGCAGCTTCCGGCCCTTAGCTGCGAGGTACAATGAGCAGTTCTTC. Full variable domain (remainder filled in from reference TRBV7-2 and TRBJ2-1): GAGVSQSPSNKVTEKGKDVELRCDPISGHTALYWYRQSLGQGLEFLIYFQGNSAPDKSGLPSDRFSAERTGGSVSTLTIQRTQQEDSAVYLCASSFRPLAARYNEQFFGPGTRLTVL.

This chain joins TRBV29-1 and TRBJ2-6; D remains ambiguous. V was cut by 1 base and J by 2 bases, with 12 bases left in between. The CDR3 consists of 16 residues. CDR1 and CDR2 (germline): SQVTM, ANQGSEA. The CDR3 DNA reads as TGCAGCGTTGAAGGTAGATGGCAGGCTGGGGCCAACGTCCTGACTTTC. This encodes CSVEGRWQAGANVLTF.

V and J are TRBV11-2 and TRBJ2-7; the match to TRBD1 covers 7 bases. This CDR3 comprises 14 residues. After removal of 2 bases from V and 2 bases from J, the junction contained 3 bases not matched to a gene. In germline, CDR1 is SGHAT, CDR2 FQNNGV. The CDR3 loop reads CASSLSGTAYEQYF. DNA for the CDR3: TGTGCCAGCAGCTTAAGTGGGACAGCCTACGAGCAGTACTTC.

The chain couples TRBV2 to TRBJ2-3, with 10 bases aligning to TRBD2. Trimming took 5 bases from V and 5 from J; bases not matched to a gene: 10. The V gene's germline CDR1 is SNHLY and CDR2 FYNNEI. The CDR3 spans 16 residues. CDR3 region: CASSSGLAGAIDTQYF. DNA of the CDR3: TGTGCCAGCAGTTCGGGTCTAGCGGGAGCAATAGATACGCAGTATTTT.

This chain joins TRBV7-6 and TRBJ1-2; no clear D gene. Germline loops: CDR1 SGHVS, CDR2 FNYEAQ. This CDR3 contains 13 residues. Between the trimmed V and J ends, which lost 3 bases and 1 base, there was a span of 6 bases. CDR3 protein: CASSFGGNYGYTF. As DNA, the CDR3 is TGTGCCAGCAGCTTCGGTGGTAACTATGGCTACACCTTC.

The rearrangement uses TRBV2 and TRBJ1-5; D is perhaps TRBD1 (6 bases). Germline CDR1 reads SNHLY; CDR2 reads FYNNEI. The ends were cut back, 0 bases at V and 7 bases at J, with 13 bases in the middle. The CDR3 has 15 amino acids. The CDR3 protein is CASSEAQTGYQPQHF. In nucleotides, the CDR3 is TGTGCCAGCAGTGAAGCACAAACAGGGTACCAGCCCCAGCATTTT.

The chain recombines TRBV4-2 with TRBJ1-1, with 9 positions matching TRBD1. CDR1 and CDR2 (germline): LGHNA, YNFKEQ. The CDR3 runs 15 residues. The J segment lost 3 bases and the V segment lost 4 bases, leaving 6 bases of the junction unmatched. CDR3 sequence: CASSRSRQGDTEAFF. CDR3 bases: TGTGCCAGCAGCCGTTCTCGACAGGGGGACACTGAAGCTTTCTTT.